This T cell receptor beta chain was captured by sequencing in a study of blood T cell repertoires in COVID-19. Whole-study context: Both acute and convalescent COVID-19 samples were obtained from the United States, Italy and Spain. PBMCs, B-cell-depleted T cells, or T cells were the source of the cDNA or gDNA that made up the material.

Trimming left V 0 bases short and J 15 bases short, with 18 bases between. There are 14 residues in the CDR3. Germline V gene lookup returns CDR1 SGHDT and CDR2 YYEEEE. How the authors handled the data: Reference gene primer amplification gave nucleated cell count estimates. TCRdb keeps only in-frame clones here, not all; method: immunoSEQ multiplex PCR. The V and J calls and clone size are taken from that table; D and trimming were inferred from the DNA. The sample consists of approximately 160,000 clones, around 83% of them appearing once. This rearrangement joins TRBV5-6 to TRBJ1-4, with D possibly TRBD1 on 6 matching bases. The sequence derives from a woman aged 60-75 years with COVID-19, enrolled during active disease. The sequenced sample was peripheral blood. The CDR3 DNA sequence: TGTGCCAGCAGCTTGGGGGCAGGGGCCAGTATCATGTTTTTT. As protein: CASSLGAGASIMFF.